This entry is about one T cell receptor beta chain. Its antigen remains unidentified. The donor cohort consisted entirely of Caucasian adults residing in Nashville, Tennessee. Researchers partitioned CD4+ cells into CD45RA+ naive and CD45RA-negative memory subsets. CDR3 length: 18 amino acids. V shed 5 bases, J shed 7 bases, and the junction held 19 bases outside the gene matches. Germline CDR1 reads MNHEY; CDR2 reads SMNVEV (reference sequence). The data are from a study of shared clonotypes between healthy human individuals. Study conclusions and caveats: Blood was the sole source, and tissue repertoires probably differ.

This table comes from immunoSEQ multiplex PCR, and its TCRdb copy is limited to in-frame clones, with some not included. Of approximately 500,000 clones listed, 90% to 96% are singletons. The TCR originated in a woman aged 25 to 39 in good health. V gene TRBV27 combines with J gene TRBJ2-7; 11 nucleotides agree with TRBD1. The specimen sequenced was naive CD4+ T cells sorted from blood. As for subset: CD45RA+ positively selected. The CDR3 loop is CASSPRDRGGPGRGEQYF. The DNA for the CDR3 is TGTGCCAGCAGTCCCCGGGACAGGGGGGGACCCGGGAGGGGAGAGCAGTACTTC.